This is a list of T cell receptor beta chains from one sample in a study of blood T cell repertoires in COVID-19. Data came from immunoSEQ multiplex PCR; TCRdb stores just in-frame clones and leaves some out. The sample includes about 140,000 clones, over 80% of them seen just once. The sequenced sample was peripheral blood. The receptors here all came from a woman of 80 years or more with acute or convalescent COVID-19. Both conserved end residues are part of each CDR3. The D gene is left open where the match is weak. Size values are once, few and many counts, or a class for expanded clones, and some rows have none.

TRBV11-3	-	TRBJ1-4	-	TGTGCCAGCAGCTCTGGACGGGATTCGGAAAAACTGTTTTTT	CASSSGRDSEKLFF
TRBV12-5	-	TRBJ1-1	TRBD1	TGTGCTAGTGGTTTGGTCCAGGGGGCGGACACTGAAGCTTTCTTT	CASGLVQGADTEAFF
TRBV6-6	-	TRBJ1-1	TRBD1	TGTGCCAGCGGTATACAGGGGGCCTCCACTGAAGCTTTCTTT	CASGIQGASTEAFF
TRBV2	-	TRBJ2-7	-	TGTGCCAGCAGTGAAGTCCCCGGACTGGAGTACTTC	CASSEVPGLEYF
TRBV5-4	-	TRBJ1-2	-	TGTGCCAGCAGCCGGCCGACAGAGAACTATGGCTACACCTTC	CASSRPTENYGYTF
TRBV19	-	TRBJ1-1	-	TGTGCCAGTAGTATTTATGGGCCCCAATCAGCTGAAGCTTTCTTT	CASSIYGPQSAEAFF
TRBV15	-	TRBJ2-7	-	TGTGCCACCAGCAGAGATGCGGCTTCCTACGAGCAGTACTTC	CATSRDAASYEQYF
TRBV10-3	-	TRBJ1-2	-	TGTGCCATCAGTGACAGGGCCCCAGCTAACTATGGCTACACCTTC	CAISDRAPANYGYTF
TRBV7-3	-	TRBJ1-2	-	TGTGCCAGCAGCGGGGCAGGGGCATACTCATATGGCTACACCTTC	CASSGAGAYSYGYTF
TRBV18	-	TRBJ2-5	-	TGTGCCAGCTCACCACCCCCTGCGGAGACCCAGTACTTC	CASSPPPAETQYF
TRBV18	once	TRBJ1-2	-	TGTGCCAGCTCACAGAACACCAACCCCTATGGCTACACCTTC	CASSQNTNPYGYTF
TRBV6-5	-	TRBJ1-2	TRBD1	TGTGCCAGCAGTTTCGCCAGAGGGGGCTTATACGGCTACACCTTC	CASSFARGGLYGYTF
TRBV18	-	TRBJ2-5	-	TGTGCCAGCTCACCGGACAGAAGGGAGACCCAGTACTTC	CASSPDRRETQYF
TRBV5-1	-	TRBJ2-5	-	TGCGCCAGCAGCCGATCCGGGACTCCCACTCAAGAGACCCAGTACTTC	CASSRSGTPTQETQYF
TRBV4-2	-	TRBJ2-3	TRBD2	TGTGCCAGCAGCCCGGGACTAGCCCTCACAGATACGCAGTATTTT	CASSPGLALTDTQYF
TRBV25-1	-	TRBJ2-5	-	TGTGCCACCAGGAGAGGAGGCCAAGAGACCCAGTACTTC	CATRRGGQETQYF
TRBV19	-	TRBJ1-1	-	TGTGCCAGTAGTGTCGAGGGGGTGGACACTGAAGCTTTCTTT	CASSVEGVDTEAFF
TRBV11-1	-	TRBJ1-2	TRBD1	TGTGCCAGCAGCTCGACAGGGGATGGCTACACCTTC	CASSSTGDGYTF
TRBV30	few	TRBJ1-2	-	TGTGCCTGGAGTGAAACAGGGCTCGACTATGGCTACACCTTC	CAWSETGLDYGYTF
TRBV21-1	-	TRBJ1-4	-	TGTGCCAGCGGACAGACAGGGGGAAGTGAAAAACTGTTTTTT	CASGQTGGSEKLFF
TRBV5-1	-	TRBJ1-1	TRBD1	TGCGCCAGCAGCGGGAGACAGGGGCTGAACACTGAAGCTTTCTTT	CASSGRQGLNTEAFF
TRBV5-5	-	TRBJ2-7	TRBD2	TGTGCCAGCAGCCTGCGGGGGGACAACGAGCAGTACTTC	CASSLRGDNEQYF
TRBV3-1/TRBV3-2	-	TRBJ1-3	TRBD1	TGTGCCACCGCGGTAGCCCAGGGGGACACCATATATTTT	CATAVAQGDTIYF
TRBV5-6	-	TRBJ2-7	-	TGTGCCAGCAGCTCCTTCTACGAGCAGTACTTC	CASSSFYEQYF
TRBV11-2	-	TRBJ2-7	TRBD1	TGTGCCAGCAGATACCGGGGTGGGACAGGGGACAACGAGCAGTACTTC	CASRYRGGTGDNEQYF
TRBV7-2	-	TRBJ2-1	-	TGTGCCAGCAGCTACCCCCAACCCCGGGAAGGGCAGTTCTTC	CASSYPQPREGQFF
TRBV7-9	-	TRBJ1-5	-	TGTGCCAGCAGTCCACAGGGTAGCAATCAGCCCCAGCATTTT	CASSPQGSNQPQHF
TRBV6-5	-	TRBJ1-6	-	TGTGCCAGCAGATCAGATTATAATTCACCCCTCCACTTT	CASRSDYNSPLHF
TRBV7-3	-	TRBJ2-7	-	TGTGCCAGACCCCAGGGGAACTACGAGCAGTACTTC	CARPQGNYEQYF
TRBV6-6	-	TRBJ1-5	-	TGTGCCAGCAAGAGGGAGGGGAAGGGTAGCAATCAGCCCCAGCATTTT	CASKREGKGSNQPQHF
TRBV5-6	-	TRBJ2-1	-	TGTGCCAGCAGCCTCATTGGAGGCTCCTACAATGAGCAGTTCTTC	CASSLIGGSYNEQFF
TRBV20-1	-	TRBJ1-1	-	TGCAGTGCTAGTCGTCCGGGGTTTGGCACTGAAGCTTTCTTT	CSASRPGFGTEAFF
TRBV4-2	-	TRBJ1-4	TRBD1	TGTGCCAGCAGCCAGGCTGGACAGGGGACAGGTAGCGAAAAACTGTTTTTT	CASSQAGQGTGSEKLFF
TRBV5-1	-	TRBJ1-2	-	TGCGCCAGCAGCTTGGATGGGCAGACACTTAACTATGGCTACACCTTC	CASSLDGQTLNYGYTF
TRBV6-2/TRBV6-3	-	TRBJ2-5	-	TGTGCCAGCAGTTATCCGCTAGCGCGCCAAGAGACCCAGTACTTC	CASSYPLARQETQYF
TRBV19	few	TRBJ1-1	-	TGTGCCAGTAGTATATCCGGGGTGAACACTGAAGCTTTCTTT	CASSISGVNTEAFF
TRBV5-6	-	TRBJ1-5	-	TGTGCCAGCAGCTTGGGTTGGGGCCTCAATCAGCCCCAGCATTTT	CASSLGWGLNQPQHF
TRBV30	-	TRBJ2-2	-	TGTGCCTGGAGTGGAGGTAGTAGTCCCTCCGGGGAGCTGTTTTTT	CAWSGGSSPSGELFF
TRBV2	-	TRBJ1-5	TRBD1	TGTGCCAGCAGTGAGGGACAGAATCAGCCCCAGCATTTT	CASSEGQNQPQHF
TRBV9	-	TRBJ1-5	-	TGTGCCAGCAGCGTAGATTGGGGGCCCGCTTCAAGCAATCAGCCCCAGCATTTT	CASSVDWGPASSNQPQHF
TRBV18	-	TRBJ1-1	-	TGTGCCAGCTCACCACTGGCAGAATTGGGCGCTGAAGCTTTCTTT	CASSPLAELGAEAFF